There are a few counts of the clone carrying this T cell receptor beta chain. What it recognizes is unknown. The data were obtained in a study of T cells in localized non-small cell lung cancer. Whole-study results and caveats: Longer survival (overall) was linked to higher T cell density in blood. The study found T cell clonality highest in uninvolved adjacent lung, above tumor. Turning up in adjacent lung were a median about 56 of the top 100 tumor clones.

The CDR3 has 14 residues. Trimming stripped 7 bases from V and 0 bases from J, with 12 bases between. The germline gives CDR1 MDHEN, CDR2 SYDVKM. Clones were sequenced by immunoSEQ multiplex PCR, and TCRdb holds only the in-frame ones, with some missing. The sample holds about 1,400 clones, roughly 18% seen once. The authors took atypia-free adjacent lung at least 2 cm from the tumor margin. Material: normal lung tissue next to the tumor, obtained before any cancer treatment. The sequence was collected from a female donor older than 55 with stage II lung adenocarcinoma. This chain uses TRBV28 with TRBJ2-5, with D possibly called TRBD1 or TRBD2 (6 bases each). CDR3 DNA: TGTGCCAGCACAGTCGGGGGCAACCAAGAGACCCAGTACTTC. It codes for CASTVGGNQETQYF.